Listed here are 26 T cell receptor beta chains from one sample, sequenced in a study of radiotherapy plus CTLA-4 blockade in lung cancer. Generated by immunoSEQ multiplex PCR, the TCRdb table keeps only in-frame clones and is missing some. The sample shows roughly 48,000 clones, 82% of them seen only once. Sequenced here: peripheral blood, sampled from a patient treated with radiotherapy plus ipilimumab. These receptors were collected from a human donor with non-small cell lung cancer who had stable disease on radiotherapy plus ipilimumab.

The chain joins TRBV7-8 to TRBJ2-7, with D possibly TRBD2 on 6 matching bases. Trimming pared 5 bases from V and 3 bases from J, leaving 17 bases between. The CDR3 has 15 amino acids. CDR1 and CDR2 (germline): SGHVS, FQNEAQ. The CDR3 protein is CASSLTPGTFYEQYF. CDR3 nucleotide sequence: TGTGCCAGCAGCCTGACTCCCGGGACTTTCTACGAGCAGTACTTC. Supplemented by reference TRBV7-8 and TRBJ2-7, the full variable domain reads GAGVSQSPRYKVAKRGQDVALRCDPISGHVSLFWYQQALGQGPEFLTYFQNEAQLDKSGLPSDRFFAERPEGSVSTLKIQRTQQEDSAVYLCASSLTPGTFYEQYFGPGTRLTVT.

The rearrangement links TRBV30 to TRBJ1-1; no clear D gene. The germline gives CDR1 GTSNPN, CDR2 SVGIG (reference sequence). This CDR3 comprises 13 residues. The V and J ends lost 5 bases and 3 bases respectively, with 13 bases between them. The CDR3 here is CAWSERYDTEAFF. CDR3 DNA: TGTGCCTGGTCCGAGAGATATGACACTGAAGCTTTCTTT.

The chain joins TRBV5-1 to TRBJ1-4; TRBD1 aligns across 8 bases. CDR1 and CDR2 (germline): SGHRS, YFSETQ. This CDR3 comprises 16 residues. With V trimmed by 4 bases and J by 5 bases, 10 bases remained unmatched. The CDR3 DNA reads as TGCGCCAGCAGCATTACAACGGGACAGGCGAATGAAAAACTGTTTTTT. Translating it yields CASSITTGQANEKLFF.

Points on this clone: One end of the junction fails to match germline, which may point to a read error. The chain combines TRBV19 with TRBJ1-1; TRBD1 matches at 9 bases. The germline V gene encodes CDR1 LNHDA and CDR2 SQIVND (reference sequence). The CDR3 loop spans 15 amino acids. The CDR3 DNA reads as TGTGCCAGTAGGATAGGCCTCGGACAGGGGACTGAAGCTTTCTTT. Its protein is CASRIGLGQGTEAFF.

The CDR3 reads CASSLAGGNTGELFF. As DNA, the CDR3 is TGTGCCAGCAGCTTAGCGGGAGGGAACACCGGGGAGCTGTTTTTT. V gene TRBV7-2 combines with J gene TRBJ2-2; D is perhaps TRBD2 (6 bases). The CDR3 is 15 residues long. Germline CDR1 reads SGHTA; CDR2 reads FQGNSA. Between the trimmed V and J ends, which lost 0 bases and 1 base, there was a span of 6 bases.

This clone was found once. The chain recombines TRBV19 with TRBJ2-7; 8 bases map to TRBD1. J was trimmed by 5 bases and V by 3 bases; bases with no gene match: 6. Germline V gene data show CDR1 as LNHDA and CDR2 as SQIVND (reference sequence). CDR3 length equals 14 residues. The CDR3 loop reads CASSIRTGSDEQYF. The CDR3, as DNA: TGTGCCAGTAGTATCCGGACAGGGAGCGACGAGCAGTACTTC.

This chain joins TRBV27 and TRBJ1-2, with TRBD1 identical over 7 bases. This CDR3 spans 13 amino acids. The junction had 9 bases not matched to a gene; V was cut back by 6 bases and J by 8 bases. Per the germline V gene, CDR1 is MNHEY and CDR2 is SMNVEV (reference sequence). CDR3 DNA: TGTGCCAGCAGGGAGGGACAGCGTGCCGGCTACACCTTC. Residues: CASREGQRAGYTF.

Here the CDR3 reads CASSLGGLQPQHF. For the CDR3, the DNA is TGTGCCAGCAGCTTGGGGGGGCTTCAGCCCCAGCATTTT. The gene calls are TRBV7-9 and TRBJ1-5; a weak D match, TRBD1 (6 bases). The length of the CDR3 is 13 residues. V was clipped by 3 bases and J by 6 bases, with 9 bases between them. CDR1 is SEHNR, CDR2 FQNEAQ, per germline (reference sequence).

The rearrangement links TRBV6-5 to TRBJ2-7, with D tentatively TRBD2 (5 bases). The CDR3 has 12 amino acids. Trimming cost V 9 bases and J 3 bases, with 12 bases left between them. Germline CDR1 is MNHEY and CDR2 is SVGAGI. This CDR3 reads CASWGENYEQYF. CDR3 DNA sequence: TGTGCCAGTTGGGGAGAAAACTACGAGCAGTACTTC.

This clone has just a few counts. The chain joins TRBV29-1 to TRBJ2-7; 8 positions match TRBD1. CDR3 length: 13 amino acids. Trimming at V came to 7 bases and at J to 4 bases, leaving 9 bases not matched to a gene. CDR1 SQVTM and CDR2 ANQGSEA come from the germline V gene. Here the CDR3 reads CSASTGVKYEQYF. The CDR3 nucleotides read TGCAGCGCTTCGACAGGGGTCAAGTACGAGCAGTACTTC.

As to this clone: The junction differs from germline at one of its ends, possibly a read error. This rearrangement joins TRBV7-7 to TRBJ2-5; 7 positions agree with TRBD2. CDR1 is SSHAT, CDR2 FNYEAQ, per germline (reference sequence). The CDR3 loop spans 16 amino acids. The CDR3 DNA is TGTGCTAGCAGCTTAAGGGAGGGCGGGAGTGGAGAGACCCAGTACTTC. Translated, it gives CASSLREGGSGETQYF.

The chain is built from TRBV2 and TRBJ2-7; the D gene is possibly TRBD2 (6 bases). Germline V lookup: CDR1 SNHLY, CDR2 FYNNEI. The CDR3 covers 15 residues. V lost 4 bases to trimming and J lost 2 bases, with 15 bases between them. This chain's CDR3 is CASSGGLAYAYEQYF. The CDR3 DNA is TGTGCCAGCAGTGGAGGGCTAGCGTACGCCTACGAGCAGTACTTC.

The chain employs TRBV6-4 and TRBJ2-3; TRBD2 matches 9 bases. The CDR3 has 15 amino acids. Losses at the gene ends were 6 bases for V and 2 bases for J; bases not matched to a gene: 6. Germline V CDR1 and CDR2: MRHNA, SNTAGT. The CDR3 sequence is CASRASGITTDTQYF. The CDR3 region has the DNA TGTGCCAGCAGGGCTAGCGGGATTACCACAGATACGCAGTATTTT.

Comment on this clone: Other nucleotide sequences in the sample specify the same CDR3. V is TRBV27 and J is TRBJ2-1; a possible D gene is TRBD2 (5 bases). The V end lost 2 bases, the J end lost 2 bases, and 7 bases lay between the germline ends. This CDR3 is built from 14 residues. CDR1 MNHEY and CDR2 SMNVEV come from the germline V gene (reference sequence). CDR3 DNA: TGTGCCAGCAGTTTAAGCGGTACCTACAATGAGCAGTTCTTC. Its protein product is CASSLSGTYNEQFF.

V usage is TRBV19 and J usage is TRBJ1-5; unclear D gene. CDR3 length: 16 amino acids. Per the germline V gene, CDR1 is LNHDA and CDR2 is SQIVND (reference sequence). Trimming removed 7 bases from V and 4 bases from J, with 20 bases in between. CDR3 loop: CASKRSSAPGNQPQHF. DNA of the CDR3: TGTGCCAGTAAGCGGTCTTCCGCACCCGGAAATCAGCCCCAGCATTTT. The whole variable domain, remainder taken from reference TRBV19 and TRBJ1-5, is DGGITQSPKYLFRKEGQNVTLSCEQNLNHDAMYWYRQDPGQGLRLIYYSQIVNDFQKGDIAEGYSVSREKKESFPLTVTSAQKNPTAFYLCASKRSSAPGNQPQHFGDGTRLSIL.

The chain uses TRBV27 and TRBJ2-7; possible D gene TRBD1, 5 bases. From germline, CDR1 is MNHEY and CDR2 SMNVEV (reference sequence). V shed 0 bases and J shed 4 bases, with 10 bases lying between them. This CDR3 is 14 amino acids long. As DNA, the CDR3 is TGTGCCAGCAGTTTATCGACTCAGGGATACGAGCAGTACTTC. Its protein is CASSLSTQGYEQYF.

This chain uses TRBV2 with TRBJ2-1; 7 nucleotides match TRBD2. Germline CDR1 SNHLY, CDR2 FYNNEI. Trimming at V came to 0 bases and at J to 4 bases, leaving 0 bases not matched to a gene. The CDR3 length is 14 residues. CDR3 sequence (DNA): TGTGCCAGCAGTGAAGCGGGAGGGTACAATGAGCAGTTCTTC. It codes for CASSEAGGYNEQFF.

This clone appeared a single time. The rearrangement uses TRBV6-6 and TRBJ2-7; D may be TRBD1 (5 bases). Between the trimmed V and J ends, which lost 4 bases and 4 bases, there was a span of 11 bases. CDR1 and CDR2 (germline): MNHNY, SVGAGI (reference sequence). This CDR3 region has 13 residues. CDR3 in DNA: TGTGCCAGCAGTTCCCCAACAGGATACGAGCAGTACTTC. It yields the protein CASSSPTGYEQYF.

This rearrangement joins TRBV19 to TRBJ1-2; D not certain. The CDR3 runs 16 residues. V lost 0 bases and J lost 1, with 12 bases in between. Germline V gene data show CDR1 as LNHDA and CDR2 as SQIVND (reference sequence). The CDR3 reads CASSIDPGRGNYGYTF. CDR3 DNA: TGTGCCAGTAGTATAGACCCCGGGCGGGGTAACTATGGCTACACCTTC.

To note about this clone: Relative to the germline gene, one junction end is altered; a read error may explain this. Other DNA sequences in this sample translate to the same CDR3. The rearrangement joins TRBV4-1 to TRBJ1-2; possibly TRBD1 for D (6 bases). Germline CDR1 MGHRA, CDR2 YSYEKL. This CDR3 has 15 residues. CDR3 in DNA: TGCGCCAGCAGCCAAGCATCAGGGGATCACTACGGCTACACCTTC. It translates to CASSQASGDHYGYTF.

This clone was detected only once. The chain is built from TRBV6-6 and TRBJ2-7; 16 positions agree with TRBD2. The J segment lost 5 bases and the V segment lost 3 bases, leaving 4 bases of the junction unmatched. The germline V gene has CDR1 MNHNY and CDR2 SVGAGI (reference sequence). The CDR3 spans 16 residues. The CDR3 sequence is CASSYGTSGRADEQYF. The CDR3 nucleotides are TGTGCCAGCAGTTATGGGACTAGCGGGAGGGCTGACGAGCAGTACTTC.

The chain employs TRBV10-2 and TRBJ1-3; D gene ambiguous. There are 14 residues in the CDR3. CDR1 and CDR2 (germline): WSHSY, SAAADI. V was trimmed by 7 bases and J by 3 bases, leaving 13 bases between them. CDR3 sequence: CASTRGLDGNTIYF. CDR3 sequence (DNA): TGCGCCAGCACTCGGGGTCTTGATGGAAACACCATATATTTT.

This clone appeared a single time. The rearrangement joins TRBV11-2 to TRBJ2-1, with 7 bases lining up with TRBD2. V shed 3 bases and J 5 bases; nucleotides not matched to a gene: 13. CDR1 and CDR2 (germline): SGHAT, FQNNGV. This CDR3 has 17 residues. The CDR3 coding sequence is TGTGCCAGCAGCTTGGGAACATCTAGCGGATCCCACAATGAGCAGTTCTTC. It encodes CASSLGTSSGSHNEQFF.

This chain links TRBV30 with TRBJ1-5; unclear D gene. The CDR3 totals 13 residues. Germline V CDR1 and CDR2: GTSNPN, SVGIG (reference sequence). Trimming left V 1 base short and J 1 base short, with 5 bases between. The DNA of the CDR3 is TGTGCCTGGAGTGGCGGGAGCAATCAGCCCCAGCATTTT. It yields the protein CAWSGGSNQPQHF.

The rearrangement uses TRBV12-2 and TRBJ2-3; TRBD2, the D gene given by the table, was not confirmed from the DNA. TRBV12-2 is a pseudogene. The CDR3 loop spans 19 amino acids. The DNA for the CDR3 is TGTGCAAGTCGCTTAGCGGGGGCCCCGGGACTATCGACCTCAGATACGCAGTATTTT. Amino acid sequence: CASRLAGAPGLSTSDTQYF.

The gene calls are TRBV5-1 and TRBJ2-7; D not certain. The CDR3 runs to 13 residues. The germline V gene has CDR1 SGHRS and CDR2 YFSETQ. With 3 bases removed from V and 0 bases from J, the gap between germline ends came to 7 bases. The CDR3, as DNA: TGCGCCAGCAGCTCCGGGTCCTCCTACGAGCAGTACTTC. Translated, it gives CASSSGSSYEQYF.